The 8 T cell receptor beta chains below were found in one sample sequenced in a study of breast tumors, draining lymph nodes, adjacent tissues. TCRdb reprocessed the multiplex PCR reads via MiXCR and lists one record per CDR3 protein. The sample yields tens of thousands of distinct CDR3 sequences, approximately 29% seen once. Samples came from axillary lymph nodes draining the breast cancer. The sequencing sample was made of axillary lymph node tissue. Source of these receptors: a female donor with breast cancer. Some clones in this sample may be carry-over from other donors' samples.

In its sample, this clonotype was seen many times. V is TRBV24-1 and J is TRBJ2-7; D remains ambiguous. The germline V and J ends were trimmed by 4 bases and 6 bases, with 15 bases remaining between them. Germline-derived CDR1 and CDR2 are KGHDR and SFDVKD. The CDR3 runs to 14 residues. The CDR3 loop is CATSDPGLHSEQYF. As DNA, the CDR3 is TGTGCCACCAGTGACCCCGGGTTACATTCCGAGCAGTACTTC.

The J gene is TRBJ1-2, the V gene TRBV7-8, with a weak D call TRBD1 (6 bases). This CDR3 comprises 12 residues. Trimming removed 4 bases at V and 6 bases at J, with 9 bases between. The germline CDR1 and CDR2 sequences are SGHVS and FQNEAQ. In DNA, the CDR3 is TGTGCCAGCAGCTACCAGGGGCATGGCTACACCTTC. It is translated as CASSYQGHGYTF. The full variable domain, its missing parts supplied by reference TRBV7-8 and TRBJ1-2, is GAGVSQSPRYKVAKRGQDVALRCDPISGHVSLFWYQQALGQGPEFLTYFQNEAQLDKSGLPSDRFFAERPEGSVSTLKIQRTQQEDSAVYLCASSYQGHGYTFGSGTRLTVV.

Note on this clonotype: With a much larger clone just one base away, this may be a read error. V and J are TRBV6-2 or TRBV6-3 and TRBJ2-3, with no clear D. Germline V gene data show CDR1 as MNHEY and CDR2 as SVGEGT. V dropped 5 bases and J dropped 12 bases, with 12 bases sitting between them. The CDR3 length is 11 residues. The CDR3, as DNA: TGTGCCAGCAGTCATGACTCCTCCCAGTATTTT. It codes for CASSHDSSQYF.

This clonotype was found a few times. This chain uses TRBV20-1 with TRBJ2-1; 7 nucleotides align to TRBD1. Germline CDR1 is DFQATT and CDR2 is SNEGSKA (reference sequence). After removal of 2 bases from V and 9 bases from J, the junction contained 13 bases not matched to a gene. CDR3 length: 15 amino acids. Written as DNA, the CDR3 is TGCAGTGCTAGATACTGGGACAGATTAGGCAGTGAGCAGTTCTTC. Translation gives CSARYWDRLGSEQFF.

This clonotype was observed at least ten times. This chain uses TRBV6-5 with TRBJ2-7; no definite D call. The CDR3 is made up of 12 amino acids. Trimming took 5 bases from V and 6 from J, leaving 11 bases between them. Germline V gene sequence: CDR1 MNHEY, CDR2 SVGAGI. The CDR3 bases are TGTGCCAGCAGTCGTCACGGTGGCGAGCAGTACTTC. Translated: CASSRHGGEQYF.

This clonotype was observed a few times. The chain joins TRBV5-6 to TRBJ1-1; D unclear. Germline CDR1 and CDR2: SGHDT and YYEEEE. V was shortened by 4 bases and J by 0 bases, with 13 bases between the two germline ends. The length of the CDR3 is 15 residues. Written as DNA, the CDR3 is TGTGCCAGCAGCCAAAGTGCAACAGTGAACACTGAAGCTTTCTTT. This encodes CASSQSATVNTEAFF.

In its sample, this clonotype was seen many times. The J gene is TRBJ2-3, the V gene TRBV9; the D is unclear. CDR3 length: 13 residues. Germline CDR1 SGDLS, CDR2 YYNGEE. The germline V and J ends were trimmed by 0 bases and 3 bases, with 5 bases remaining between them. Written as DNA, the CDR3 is TGTGCCAGCAGCGTAGAAAGGACAGATACGCAGTATTTT. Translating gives CASSVERTDTQYF.

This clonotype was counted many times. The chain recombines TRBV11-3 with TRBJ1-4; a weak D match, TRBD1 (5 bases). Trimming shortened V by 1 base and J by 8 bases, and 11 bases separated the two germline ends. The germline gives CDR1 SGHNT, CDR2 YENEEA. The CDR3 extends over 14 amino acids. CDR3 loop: CASSLGGVKEKLFF. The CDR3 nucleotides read TGTGCCAGCAGCTTAGGAGGGGTAAAAGAAAAACTGTTTTTT.